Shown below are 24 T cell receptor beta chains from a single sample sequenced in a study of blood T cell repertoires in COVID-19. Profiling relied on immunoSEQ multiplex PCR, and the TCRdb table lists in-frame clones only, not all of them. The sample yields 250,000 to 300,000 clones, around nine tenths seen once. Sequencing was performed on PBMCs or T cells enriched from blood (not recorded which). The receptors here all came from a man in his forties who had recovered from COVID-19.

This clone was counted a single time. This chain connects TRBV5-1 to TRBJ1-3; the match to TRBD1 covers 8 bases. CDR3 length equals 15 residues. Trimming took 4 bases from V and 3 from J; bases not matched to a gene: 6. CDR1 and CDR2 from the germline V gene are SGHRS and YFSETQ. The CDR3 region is CASSAAGGLGNTIYF. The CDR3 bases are TGCGCCAGCAGCGCTGCAGGGGGCCTTGGAAACACCATATATTTT. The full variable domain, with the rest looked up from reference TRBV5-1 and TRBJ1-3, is KAGVTQTPRYLIKTRGQQVTLSCSPISGHRSVSWYQQTPGQGLQFLFEYFSETQRNKGNFPGRFSGRQFSNSRSEMNVSTLELGDSALYLCASSAAGGLGNTIYFGEGSWLTVV.

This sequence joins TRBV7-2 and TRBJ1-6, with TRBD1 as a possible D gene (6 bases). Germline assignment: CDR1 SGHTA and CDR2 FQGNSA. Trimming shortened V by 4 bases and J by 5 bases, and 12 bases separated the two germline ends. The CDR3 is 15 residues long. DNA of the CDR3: TGTGCCAGCAGCTACCCCAGGGGAAATAATTCACCCCTCCACTTT. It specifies CASSYPRGNNSPLHF.

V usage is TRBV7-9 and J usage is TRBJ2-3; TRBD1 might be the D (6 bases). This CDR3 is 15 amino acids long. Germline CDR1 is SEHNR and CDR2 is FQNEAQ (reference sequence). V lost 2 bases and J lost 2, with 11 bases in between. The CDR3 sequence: CASSLRDTHTDTQYF. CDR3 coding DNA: TGTGCCAGCAGCTTAAGGGACACCCACACAGATACGCAGTATTTT.

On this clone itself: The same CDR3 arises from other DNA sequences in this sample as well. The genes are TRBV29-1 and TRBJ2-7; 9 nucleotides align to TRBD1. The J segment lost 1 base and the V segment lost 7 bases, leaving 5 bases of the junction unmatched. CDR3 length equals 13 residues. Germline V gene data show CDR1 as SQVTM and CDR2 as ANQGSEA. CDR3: CSGTGTGSYEQYF. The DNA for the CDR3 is TGCAGCGGTACCGGGACAGGGTCCTACGAGCAGTACTTC.

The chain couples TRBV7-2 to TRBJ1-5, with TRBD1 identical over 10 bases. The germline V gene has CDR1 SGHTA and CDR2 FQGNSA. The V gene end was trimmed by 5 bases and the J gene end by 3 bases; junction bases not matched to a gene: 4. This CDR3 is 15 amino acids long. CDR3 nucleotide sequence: TGTGCCAGCAGCCCCGGGACAGGGGTCAATCAGCCCCAGCATTTT. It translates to CASSPGTGVNQPQHF.

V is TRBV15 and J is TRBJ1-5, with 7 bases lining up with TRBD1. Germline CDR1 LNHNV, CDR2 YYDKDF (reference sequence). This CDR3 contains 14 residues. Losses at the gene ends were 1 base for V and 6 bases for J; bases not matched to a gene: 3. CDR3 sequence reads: CATSRVSGGQPQHF. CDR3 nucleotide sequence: TGTGCCACCAGCAGAGTGTCAGGGGGTCAGCCCCAGCATTTT.

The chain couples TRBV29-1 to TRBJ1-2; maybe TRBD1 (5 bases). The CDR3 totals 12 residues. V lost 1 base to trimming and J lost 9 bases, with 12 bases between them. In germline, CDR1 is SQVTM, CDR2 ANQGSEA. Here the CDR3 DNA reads TGCAGCGTTGAAGTCGGACAAGGTAGCTACACCTTC. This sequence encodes CSVEVGQGSYTF.

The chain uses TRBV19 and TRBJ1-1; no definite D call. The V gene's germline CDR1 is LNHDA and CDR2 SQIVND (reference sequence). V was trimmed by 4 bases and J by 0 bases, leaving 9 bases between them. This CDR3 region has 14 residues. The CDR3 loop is CASSRRAMNTEAFF. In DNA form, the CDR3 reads TGTGCCAGTAGTAGGAGGGCCATGAACACTGAAGCTTTCTTT.

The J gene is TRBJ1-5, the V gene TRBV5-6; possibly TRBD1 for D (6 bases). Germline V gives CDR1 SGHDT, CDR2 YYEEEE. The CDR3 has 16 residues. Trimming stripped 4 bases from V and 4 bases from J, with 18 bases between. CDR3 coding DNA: TGTGCCAGCAGCCCCTTCCGGTGGCAGGGGAATCAGCCCCAGCATTTT. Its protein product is CASSPFRWQGNQPQHF.

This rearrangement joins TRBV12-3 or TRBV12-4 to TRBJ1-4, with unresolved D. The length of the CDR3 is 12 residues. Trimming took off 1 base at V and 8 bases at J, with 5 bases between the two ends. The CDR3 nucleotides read TGTGCCAGCAGTTTAGGGGAGGAAAAACTGTTTTTT. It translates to CASSLGEEKLFF.

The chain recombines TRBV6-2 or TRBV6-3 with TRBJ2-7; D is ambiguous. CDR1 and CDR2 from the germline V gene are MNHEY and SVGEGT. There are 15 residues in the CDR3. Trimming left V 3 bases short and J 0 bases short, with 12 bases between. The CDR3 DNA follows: TGTGCCAGCAGTTATAGAGGTCTGATCTCCTACGAGCAGTACTTC. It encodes CASSYRGLISYEQYF.

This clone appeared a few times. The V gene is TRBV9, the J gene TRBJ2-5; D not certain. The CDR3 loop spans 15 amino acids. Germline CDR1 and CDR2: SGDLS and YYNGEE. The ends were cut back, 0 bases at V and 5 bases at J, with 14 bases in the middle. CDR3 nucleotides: TGTGCCAGCAGCGTAGTAGGTATTCTCGGGGAGACCCAGTACTTC. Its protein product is CASSVVGILGETQYF.

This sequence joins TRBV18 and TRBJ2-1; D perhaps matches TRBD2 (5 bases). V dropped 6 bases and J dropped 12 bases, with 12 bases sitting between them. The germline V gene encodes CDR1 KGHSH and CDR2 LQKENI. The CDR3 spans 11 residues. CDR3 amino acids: CASSQDRGQFF. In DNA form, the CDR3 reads TGTGCCAGCTCTCAGGATCGGGGGCAGTTCTTC.

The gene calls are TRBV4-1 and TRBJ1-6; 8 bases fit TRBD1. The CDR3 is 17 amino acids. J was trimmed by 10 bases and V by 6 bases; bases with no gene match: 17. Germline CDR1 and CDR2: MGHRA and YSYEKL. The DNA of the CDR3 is TGCGCCAGCAGGGACCCAGGCAGGGGGCGCGGATGGTCACCCCTCCACTTT. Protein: CASRDPGRGRGWSPLHF.

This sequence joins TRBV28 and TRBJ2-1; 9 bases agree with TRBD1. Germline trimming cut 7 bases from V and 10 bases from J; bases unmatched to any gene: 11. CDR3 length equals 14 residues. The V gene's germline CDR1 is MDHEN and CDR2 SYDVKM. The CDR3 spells CASTVPGQGKEQFF. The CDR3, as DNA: TGTGCCAGCACTGTCCCGGGACAGGGTAAGGAGCAGTTCTTC.

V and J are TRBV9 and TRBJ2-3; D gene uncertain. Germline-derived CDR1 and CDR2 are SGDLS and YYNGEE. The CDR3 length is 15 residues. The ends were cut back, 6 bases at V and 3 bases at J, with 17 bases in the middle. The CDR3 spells CASTIDEAITDTQYF. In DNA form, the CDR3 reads TGTGCCAGCACCATAGACGAGGCAATAACAGATACGCAGTATTTT. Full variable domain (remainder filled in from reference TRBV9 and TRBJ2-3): DSGVTQTPKHLITATGQRVTLRCSPRSGDLSVYWYQQSLDQGLQFLIQYYNGEERAKGNILERFSAQQFPDLHSELNLSSLELGDSALYFCASTIDEAITDTQYFGPGTRLTVL.

For the CDR3, the DNA is TGTGCCAGCAGTTTGTCACACTCCTACGAGCAGTACTTC. Residues: CASSLSHSYEQYF. V is TRBV12-3 or TRBV12-4 and J is TRBJ2-7; the D is unclear. V lost 3 bases to trimming and J lost 0 bases, with 6 bases between them. The CDR3 is 13 amino acids.

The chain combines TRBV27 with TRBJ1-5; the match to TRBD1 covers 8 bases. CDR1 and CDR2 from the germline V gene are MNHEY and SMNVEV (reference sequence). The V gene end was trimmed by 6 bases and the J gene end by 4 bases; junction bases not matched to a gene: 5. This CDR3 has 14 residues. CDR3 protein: CASSSGQGNQPQHF. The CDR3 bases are TGTGCCAGCAGCTCCGGACAGGGTAATCAGCCCCAGCATTTT.

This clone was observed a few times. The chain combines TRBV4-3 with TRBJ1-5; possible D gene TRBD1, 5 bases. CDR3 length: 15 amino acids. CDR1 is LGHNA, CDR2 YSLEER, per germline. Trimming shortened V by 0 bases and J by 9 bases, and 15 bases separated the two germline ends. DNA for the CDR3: TGCGCCAGCAGCCAAGATTCGCAGGGACTGCCGCCCCAGCATTTT. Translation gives CASSQDSQGLPPQHF.

CDR3 in DNA: TGTGCCATCAGTGCGGGGGGGGACACTGAAGCTTTCTTT. Its translation: CAISAGGDTEAFF. The V gene is TRBV10-3, the J gene TRBJ1-1, with D perhaps matching TRBD1 (5 bases). The germline V gene has CDR1 ENHRY and CDR2 SYGVKD. The CDR3 length is 13 residues. Trimming left V 4 bases short and J 3 bases short, with 9 bases between.

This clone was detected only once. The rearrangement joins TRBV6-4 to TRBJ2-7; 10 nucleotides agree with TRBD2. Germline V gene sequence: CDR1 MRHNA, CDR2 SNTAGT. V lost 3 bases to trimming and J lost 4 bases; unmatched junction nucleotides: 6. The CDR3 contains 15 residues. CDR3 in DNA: TGTGCCAGCAGTGAATCTAGCGGGGGTCGGTACGAGCAGTACTTC. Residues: CASSESSGGRYEQYF.

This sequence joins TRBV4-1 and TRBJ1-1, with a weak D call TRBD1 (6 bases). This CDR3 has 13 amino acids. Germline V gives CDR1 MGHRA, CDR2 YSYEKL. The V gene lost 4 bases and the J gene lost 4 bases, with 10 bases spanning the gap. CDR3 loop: CASSPRGITEAFF. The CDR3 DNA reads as TGCGCCAGCAGCCCCAGGGGAATCACTGAAGCTTTCTTT.

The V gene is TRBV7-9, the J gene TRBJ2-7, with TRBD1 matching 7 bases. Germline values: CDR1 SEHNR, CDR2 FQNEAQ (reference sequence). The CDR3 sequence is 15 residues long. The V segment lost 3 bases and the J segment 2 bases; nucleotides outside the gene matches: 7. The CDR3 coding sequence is TGTGCCAGCAGCTTCGGGGACAGAACAGCCTACGAGCAGTACTTC. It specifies CASSFGDRTAYEQYF.

The CDR3 region is CASSLAVAGNEKLFF. The CDR3 bases are TGCGCCAGCAGCTTGGCTGTGGCAGGGAATGAAAAACTGTTTTTT. The rearrangement links TRBV5-1 to TRBJ1-4; TRBD1 is a possible D gene (5 bases). The germline V gene has CDR1 SGHRS and CDR2 YFSETQ. Trimming removed 0 bases from V and 5 bases from J, with 11 bases in between. This CDR3 contains 15 residues.